This TCR beta chain originates from a study of response to subunit inactivated influenza vaccine. Study-wide points: Each seasonal influenza vaccination recruits few new T cells, the authors suggested.

CDR3 length equals 14 residues. J was trimmed by 9 bases and V by 1 base; bases with no gene match: 5. CDR1 is LGHNA, CDR2 YSLEER, per germline. Of note for this clonotype: Its antigen remains unidentified.

One entry per CDR3 protein, called by TCRdb with MiXCR from the RT-PCR reads. Of hundreds of thousands of distinct CDR3 sequences listed, approximately 14% were seen once; the top ten hold 7.6%. Sequenced here: PBMCs from blood, sampled around 15 days before vaccination. The clonotype comes from a man aged 45-60 years who received an inactivated influenza vaccine. The rearrangement uses TRBV4-3 and TRBJ2-4; 8 positions agree with TRBD1. DNA for the CDR3: TGCGCCAGCAGCCAAGCCTGGACAGGGCGCATTCAGTACTTC. Protein: CASSQAWTGRIQYF.